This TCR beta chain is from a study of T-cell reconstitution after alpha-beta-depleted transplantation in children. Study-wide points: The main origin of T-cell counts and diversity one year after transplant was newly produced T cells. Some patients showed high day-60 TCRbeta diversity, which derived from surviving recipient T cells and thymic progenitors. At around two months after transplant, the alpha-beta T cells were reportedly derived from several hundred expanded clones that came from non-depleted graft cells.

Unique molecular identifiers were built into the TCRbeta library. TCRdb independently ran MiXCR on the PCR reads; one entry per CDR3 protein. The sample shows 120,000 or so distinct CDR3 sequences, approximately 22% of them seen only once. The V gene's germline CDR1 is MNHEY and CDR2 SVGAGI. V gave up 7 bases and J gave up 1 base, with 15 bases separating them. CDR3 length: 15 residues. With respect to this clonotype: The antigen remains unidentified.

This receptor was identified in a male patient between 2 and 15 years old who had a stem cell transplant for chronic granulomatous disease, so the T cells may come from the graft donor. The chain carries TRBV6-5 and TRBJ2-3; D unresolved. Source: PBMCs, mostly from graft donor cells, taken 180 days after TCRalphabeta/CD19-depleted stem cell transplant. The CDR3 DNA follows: TGTGCCAGCACCAACACTGCCACCCGCACAGATACGCAGTATTTT. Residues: CASTNTATRTDTQYF.